The 27 T cell receptor beta chains given below trace back to one sample, sequenced in a study of T cell responses to AZD1222 COVID-19 vaccine. The data were produced by immunoSEQ multiplex PCR, yet TCRdb's version contains in-frame clones alone and is incomplete. This repertoire shows fewer than 120,000 clones, roughly 89% found once; its top ten account for about 2.6%. The sequences come from peripheral blood, collected 28 days after the second AZD1222 dose. These receptors all stem from an adult who received the AZD1222 COVID-19 vaccine.

J is TRBJ2-7 and V is TRBV5-1, with unresolved D. Trimming shortened V by 1 base and J by 6 bases, and 14 bases separated the two germline ends. The CDR3 has 14 amino acids. The germline V gene encodes CDR1 SGHRS and CDR2 YFSETQ. The CDR3 loop is CASSLPPGDLEQYF. In DNA form, the CDR3 reads TGCGCCAGCAGCTTGCCCCCGGGCGACCTCGAGCAGTACTTC.

Details on this clone: One end of the junction does not line up with germline, which may come from a read error. The genes are TRBV7-7 and TRBJ2-3; 10 nucleotides agree with TRBD2. CDR3 length: 16 amino acids. Germline values: CDR1 SSHAT, CDR2 FNYEAQ (reference sequence). CDR3 bases: TGTGCTAGCAGCTTAGCGAGCGGGGGGGCCGGAGATACGCAGTATTTT. Amino acid sequence: CASSLASGGAGDTQYF.

This chain connects TRBV6-4 to TRBJ2-2; the D is unclear. Germline lookup yields CDR1 MRHNA and CDR2 SNTAGT. The CDR3 runs to 14 residues. V dropped 3 bases and J dropped 1 base, with 6 bases sitting between them. CDR3 coding DNA: TGTGCCAGCAGTGAAGTACGGAACACCGGGGAGCTGTTTTTT. Amino acids: CASSEVRNTGELFF.

The rearrangement uses TRBV6-5 and TRBJ2-7, with 7 bases identical to TRBD1. Germline CDR1 is MNHEY and CDR2 is SVGAGI. CDR3 length: 13 residues. V lost 5 bases and J lost 3; bases outside the gene matches: 4. The CDR3 region is CASSRQGRYEQYF. The CDR3 nucleotides are TGTGCCAGCAGTCGACAGGGACGCTACGAGCAGTACTTC.

The chain recombines TRBV3-1 (or the pseudogene TRBV3-2) with TRBJ1-6; the D gene is possibly TRBD1 (5 bases). CDR1 and CDR2 from the germline V gene are LGHDT and YNNKEL (reference sequence). CDR3 length: 14 amino acids. V shed 1 base and J shed 10 bases, with 11 bases lying between them. CDR3 in DNA: TGTGCCAGCAGCCAAGTTATCAGGGACTCACCCCTCCACTTT. This sequence encodes CASSQVIRDSPLHF.

V and J are TRBV6-6 and TRBJ2-5, with 9 bases that match TRBD1. There are 14 residues in the CDR3. The junction had 7 bases not matched to a gene; V was cut back by 6 bases and J by 5 bases. In germline, CDR1 is MNHNY, CDR2 SVGAGI (reference sequence). The CDR3 sequence: CASRPGQGGETQYF. The CDR3 DNA follows: TGTGCCAGCAGACCGGGACAGGGAGGGGAGACCCAGTACTTC.

V gene TRBV5-1 combines with J gene TRBJ2-7; TRBD1 matches 8 bases. The CDR3 is made up of 17 amino acids. Germline CDR1 and CDR2: SGHRS and YFSETQ. The trim removed 0 bases at V and 2 bases at J, leaving 10 bases unmatched. CDR3 coding DNA: TGCGCCAGCAGCTTGGGGGGCGGGACAGGCATACCCTACGAGCAGTACTTC. Its protein product is CASSLGGGTGIPYEQYF.

V and J are TRBV4-3 and TRBJ2-1; TRBD1 is a possible D gene (6 bases). V lost 3 bases, J lost 4 bases, and 13 bases lay in between. This CDR3 has 15 amino acids. Germline-derived CDR1 and CDR2 are LGHNA and YSLEER. DNA of the CDR3: TGCGCCAGCAGCCAGCGACAGGCTATTTACAATGAGCAGTTCTTC. This sequence encodes CASSQRQAIYNEQFF.

V usage is TRBV27 and J usage is TRBJ1-5; tentatively, D is TRBD1 (5 bases). This CDR3 region has 15 residues. Germline CDR1 reads MNHEY; CDR2 reads SMNVEV (reference sequence). Trimming took 5 bases from V and 0 from J, leaving 11 bases between them. The chain's CDR3 is CASSALRDSNQPQHF. CDR3 nucleotides: TGTGCCAGCAGTGCCCTCAGGGATAGCAATCAGCCCCAGCATTTT.

The chain recombines TRBV5-4 with TRBJ1-2, with 11 positions matching TRBD1. The CDR3 sequence is 17 residues long. Trimming at V came to 0 bases and at J to 4 bases, leaving 8 bases not matched to a gene. Germline V gene lookup returns CDR1 SGHNT and CDR2 YYREEE (reference sequence). CDR3 bases: TGTGCCAGCAGCTTGGCCCTGGGACAGGGGGGTAGCTATGGCTACACCTTC. This encodes CASSLALGQGGSYGYTF.

The genes are TRBV10-1 and TRBJ2-2, with D perhaps TRBD1 (8 bases). Trimming pared 8 bases from V and 5 bases from J, leaving 18 bases between. The CDR3 extends over 15 amino acids. Germline V gene sequence: CDR1 WNHNN, CDR2 SYGVQD (reference sequence). CDR3 residues: CASSYLQGGTGELFF. DNA of the CDR3: TGCGCCAGCTCGTATCTACAGGGGGGGACCGGGGAGCTGTTTTTT.

The genes are TRBV6-2 or TRBV6-3 and TRBJ2-7, with unresolved D. The CDR3 is made up of 11 amino acids. The V gene lost 5 bases and the J gene lost 5 bases, with 7 bases spanning the gap. The germline V gene has CDR1 MNHEY and CDR2 SVGEGT. The CDR3 region is CASSRQDEQYF. The CDR3, as DNA: TGTGCCAGCAGTCGTCAGGACGAGCAGTACTTC.

The CDR3 DNA sequence: TGTGCCAGCAGGTCCTGGACCAACAATGAGCAGTTCTTC. Translation: CASRSWTNNEQFF. The chain combines TRBV6-5 with TRBJ2-1; D gene unclear. CDR1 and CDR2 from the germline V gene are MNHEY and SVGAGI. The CDR3 has 13 residues. The V end lost 6 bases, the J end lost 5 bases, and 11 bases lay between the germline ends.

This clone was counted only a few times. The gene calls are TRBV11-3 and TRBJ2-2; D may correspond to TRBD1 or TRBD2 (6 bases each). Germline assignment: CDR1 SGHNT and CDR2 YENEEA. V lost 6 bases and J 4 bases, leaving 18 bases between the germline ends. The CDR3 is 16 amino acids. The CDR3 sequence: CASREFSGAGTGELFF. CDR3 in DNA: TGTGCCAGCAGGGAATTTTCGGGGGCAGGCACCGGGGAGCTGTTTTTT.

The chain carries TRBV5-1 and TRBJ1-6; D perhaps matches TRBD1 (6 bases). V lost 3 bases to trimming and J lost 9 bases, with 16 bases between them. Germline V gene data show CDR1 as SGHRS and CDR2 as YFSETQ. CDR3 length: 15 residues. Here the CDR3 DNA reads TGCGCCAGCAGCTCCCGGGGGACAACGGCTTCACCCCTCCACTTT. It codes for CASSSRGTTASPLHF.

A word on this clone: The junction departs from germline at one end; a sequencing error may be responsible. The chain combines TRBV5-1 with TRBJ1-2; no firm D call. Per the germline V gene, CDR1 is SGHRS and CDR2 is YFSETQ. The CDR3 consists of 14 residues. The CDR3 is CASTLTPYNYGYTF. The CDR3 DNA is TGCGCCAGCACCTTGACACCTTATAACTATGGCTACACCTTC.

The J gene is TRBJ2-7, the V gene TRBV4-2; 8 nucleotides agree with TRBD2. Germline assignment: CDR1 LGHNA and CDR2 YNFKEQ. V lost 4 bases, J lost 2 bases, and 10 bases stayed unmatched. The CDR3 is 16 residues long. The CDR3 DNA reads as TGTGCCAGCAGCCGAGATAGCGGGGTAGGCACCTACGAGCAGTACTTC. Translation gives CASSRDSGVGTYEQYF.

The rearrangement joins TRBV7-2 to TRBJ2-7; D is possibly TRBD2 (5 bases). Germline V gene sequence: CDR1 SGHTA, CDR2 FQGNSA. Trimming took off 1 base at V and 3 bases at J, with 13 bases between the two ends. The CDR3 spans 15 residues. The CDR3 reads CASSLGGGGFYEQYF. CDR3 in DNA: TGTGCCAGCAGCTTAGGTGGTGGCGGGTTCTACGAGCAGTACTTC.

The chain is built from TRBV5-1 and TRBJ2-2; TRBD1 matches 8 bases. The CDR3 loop spans 14 amino acids. CDR1 is SGHRS and CDR2 is YFSETQ in the germline V gene. Losses at the gene ends were 6 bases for V and 7 bases for J; bases not matched to a gene: 8. CDR3 bases: TGCGCCAGCACCCCGACAGGGGATGGCGGGGAGCTGTTTTTT. As protein: CASTPTGDGGELFF. The variable domain in full, with the rest retrieved from reference TRBV5-1 and TRBJ2-2, is KAGVTQTPRYLIKTRGQQVTLSCSPISGHRSVSWYQQTPGQGLQFLFEYFSETQRNKGNFPGRFSGRQFSNSRSEMNVSTLELGDSALYLCASTPTGDGGELFFGEGSRLTVL.

The rearrangement links TRBV18 to TRBJ1-4; 7 bases line up with TRBD1. J gave up 7 bases and V 2 bases, and 4 bases lay outside the gene matches. Germline CDR1 reads KGHSH; CDR2 reads LQKENI. This CDR3 has 14 amino acids. This CDR3 reads CASSPEGAGEKLFF. The CDR3, as DNA: TGTGCCAGCTCACCAGAGGGGGCCGGTGAAAAACTGTTTTTT.

This sequence joins TRBV6-6 and TRBJ1-1, with D possibly TRBD1 on 6 matching bases. Germline-derived CDR1 and CDR2 are MNHNY and SVGAGI (reference sequence). V gave up 7 bases and J gave up 6 bases, with 15 bases separating them. This CDR3 has 13 residues. The CDR3 region has the DNA TGTGCCAGCACCGCAAGGGGGTTGGCTGAAGCTTTCTTT. It specifies CASTARGLAEAFF.

The sample holds a few counts of this clone. J is TRBJ1-2 and V is TRBV24-1; no clear D. Germline loops: CDR1 KGHDR, CDR2 SFDVKD. The ends were cut back, 2 bases at V and 0 bases at J, with 6 bases in the middle. This CDR3 has 14 amino acids. The CDR3 DNA reads TGTGCCACCAGTGATTCAGGAACTAACTATGGCTACACCTTC. It is translated as CATSDSGTNYGYTF.

The chain couples TRBV6-5 to TRBJ2-2; perhaps D is TRBD1 or TRBD2 (5 bases each). Trimming removed 1 base from V and 0 bases from J, with 9 bases in between. CDR1 is MNHEY, CDR2 SVGAGI, per germline. This CDR3 is 16 amino acids long. The CDR3 sequence is CASSYFGAANTGELFF. The CDR3 DNA is TGTGCCAGCAGTTACTTCGGGGCGGCGAACACCGGGGAGCTGTTTTTT.

The V gene is TRBV5-1, the J gene TRBJ2-2; TRBD2 aligns across 14 bases. Germline values: CDR1 SGHRS, CDR2 YFSETQ. CDR3 length equals 18 residues. The junction had 8 bases not matched to a gene; V was cut back by 4 bases and J by 3 bases. This chain's CDR3 is CASSHGLAGGTDTGELFF. The CDR3 DNA reads as TGCGCCAGCAGCCACGGACTAGCGGGGGGAACTGACACCGGGGAGCTGTTTTTT.

The chain couples TRBV14 to TRBJ2-3, with D hard to call. The V gene lost 2 bases and the J gene lost 0 bases, with 9 bases spanning the gap. This CDR3 spans 15 amino acids. Germline lookup yields CDR1 SGHDN and CDR2 FVKESK. For the CDR3, the DNA is TGTGCCAGCAGCCAACCCGTGACTAGCACAGATACGCAGTATTTT. Its protein is CASSQPVTSTDTQYF.

The genes are TRBV10-3 and TRBJ2-7, with D possibly matching TRBD2 (7 bases). V shed 5 bases and J shed 3 bases, with 14 bases lying between them. The germline V gene encodes CDR1 ENHRY and CDR2 SYGVKD. The CDR3 is 14 residues long. CDR3 bases: TGTGCCATCAGTACGACGGGGGGCAGCTACGAGCAGTACTTC. Protein sequence: CAISTTGGSYEQYF.

This chain uses TRBV4-3 with TRBJ1-5, with D possibly TRBD1 on 6 matching bases. The CDR3 covers 15 residues. In germline, CDR1 is LGHNA, CDR2 YSLEER. Trimming pared 4 bases from V and 5 bases from J, leaving 15 bases between. Here the CDR3 reads CASSRGAGADQPQHF. In nucleotides, the CDR3 is TGCGCCAGCAGCCGCGGGGCGGGGGCGGATCAGCCCCAGCATTTT.